These 15 T cell receptor beta chains share one sample of origin, sequenced in a study of beta chain features in type 1 diabetes. Expressed TCRB transcripts were sequenced, since all the RNA that had been isolated was reverse transcribed. Sequenced by immunoSEQ multiplex PCR; TCRdb stores in-frame clones only, minus some. The sample contains around 180,000 clones, 13% of which appear only once. The sample comprised central memory CD4+ T cells from blood. The receptors derive from a woman in her late teens or twenties in good health.

V gene TRBV10-3 combines with J gene TRBJ2-1; 8 bases map to TRBD2. CDR3 length: 15 amino acids. The V segment lost 3 bases and the J segment 8 bases; nucleotides outside the gene matches: 9. Per the germline V gene, CDR1 is ENHRY and CDR2 is SYGVKD. As DNA, the CDR3 is TGTGCCATCAGTGATAGCGGGACCCCCGGGTATGAGCAGTTCTTC. This translates into CAISDSGTPGYEQFF.

The DNA of the CDR3 is TGTGCCAGCAGTTTAAACACAGAGCAGTACTTC. This codes for CASSLNTEQYF. The chain employs TRBV28 and TRBJ2-7; D not certain. Between the trimmed V and J ends, which lost 2 bases and 7 bases, there was a span of 6 bases. There are 11 residues in the CDR3. CDR1 is MDHEN, CDR2 SYDVKM, per germline.

The chain joins TRBV11-2 to TRBJ2-3; no reliable D call. Between the trimmed V and J ends, which lost 7 bases and 5 bases, there was a span of 10 bases. CDR1 and CDR2 from the germline V gene are SGHAT and FQNNGV. The CDR3 runs to 12 residues. The CDR3 protein is CASNVAGDTQYF. In DNA, the CDR3 is TGTGCCAGCAATGTAGCCGGAGATACGCAGTATTTT.

The rearrangement joins TRBV7-8 to TRBJ1-5; 7 nucleotides agree with TRBD1. The CDR3 consists of 18 residues. J gave up 1 base and V 5 bases, and 14 bases lay outside the gene matches. The germline gives CDR1 SGHVS, CDR2 FQNEAQ. CDR3 DNA sequence: TGTGCCAGCAGCCCCCGCCCCCCCGACAGGGCGAGCAATCAGCCCCAGCATTTT. Translating gives CASSPRPPDRASNQPQHF.

The table lists this clone with a few counts. The V and J genes are TRBV6-6 and TRBJ1-1; D is perhaps TRBD1 (5 bases). This CDR3 comprises 16 residues. Germline CDR1 MNHNY, CDR2 SVGAGI (reference sequence). The ends were cut back, 6 bases at V and 1 base at J, with 18 bases in the middle. The CDR3 sequence is CASSRRQPNSNTEAFF. CDR3 bases: TGTGCCAGCAGCCGACGACAGCCTAACTCGAACACTGAAGCTTTCTTT.

This clone was seen only a few times. The rearrangement uses TRBV25-1 and TRBJ2-6; D is unresolved. The CDR3 runs 17 residues. The V end was cut by 4 bases, the J end by 0 bases, with 13 bases between. Germline-derived CDR1 and CDR2 are MGHDK and SYGVNS. The CDR3 DNA is TGTGCCAGCAGTGCGCCTCCCTCACACTCTGGGGCCAACGTCCTGACTTTC. Amino acid sequence: CASSAPPSHSGANVLTF. The full variable domain, rest sourced from reference TRBV25-1 and TRBJ2-6, is EADIYQTPRYLVIGTGKKITLECSQTMGHDKMYWYQQDPGMELHLIHYSYGVNSTEKGDLSSESTVSRIRTEHFPLTLESARPSHTSQYLCASSAPPSHSGANVLTFGAGSRLTVL.

The J gene is TRBJ2-5, the V gene TRBV19; 7 positions match TRBD2. CDR1 LNHDA and CDR2 SQIVND come from the germline V gene (reference sequence). The CDR3 is made up of 15 amino acids. Unmatched junction bases numbered 8, after V lost 4 bases and J lost 3 bases. DNA for the CDR3: TGTGCCAGTAGTACCGCCGGGACTACTGAAGAGACCCAGTACTTC. This codes for CASSTAGTTEETQYF.

The J gene is TRBJ2-4, the V gene TRBV14; possibly TRBD2 for D (6 bases). The CDR3 runs 17 residues. From germline, CDR1 is SGHDN and CDR2 FVKESK. With 3 bases removed from V and 1 base from J, the gap between germline ends came to 16 bases. The CDR3 loop reads CASSQSNLRGAKNIQYF. In DNA form, the CDR3 reads TGTGCCAGCAGCCAGTCGAATTTGCGGGGCGCCAAAAACATTCAGTACTTC.

A few counts support this clone. J is TRBJ2-5 and V is TRBV18; D unresolved. The CDR3 covers 14 residues. Germline V gene data show CDR1 as KGHSH and CDR2 as LQKENI. The V end was cut by 3 bases, the J end by 2 bases, with 10 bases between. For the CDR3, the DNA is TGTGCCAGCTCACCCCTTAGTCAACAAGAGACCCAGTACTTC. Translated, it gives CASSPLSQQETQYF.

This clone was counted only a few times. This rearrangement joins TRBV19 to TRBJ2-1; 12 bases are shared with TRBD1. The length of the CDR3 is 16 residues. The trim removed 5 bases at V and 7 bases at J, leaving 9 bases unmatched. Germline lookup yields CDR1 LNHDA and CDR2 SQIVND (reference sequence). This chain's CDR3 is CASSVRDRGRGNEQFF. DNA of the CDR3: TGTGCCAGTAGTGTCCGGGACAGGGGGCGCGGGAATGAGCAGTTCTTC.

This sequence joins TRBV6-6 and TRBJ2-3; 10 positions match TRBD2. Looked up from germline, CDR1 is MNHNY and CDR2 is SVGAGI (reference sequence). Germline trimming cut 6 bases from V and 2 bases from J; bases unmatched to any gene: 8. CDR3 length: 16 residues. CDR3 in amino acids: CASRKGLAAYTDTQYF. CDR3 DNA: TGTGCCAGCAGGAAAGGACTAGCGGCCTACACAGATACGCAGTATTTT.

This clone was counted only a few times. This chain connects TRBV30 to TRBJ2-7; 8 bases fit TRBD2. The junction had 9 bases not matched to a gene; V was cut back by 4 bases and J by 4 bases. Germline V lookup: CDR1 GTSNPN, CDR2 SVGIG (reference sequence). The CDR3 is 14 residues long. CDR3 coding DNA: TGTGCCTGGACAAGCGGGAGCGGCGAATACGAGCAGTACTTC. This codes for CAWTSGSGEYEQYF.

This chain connects TRBV6-5 to TRBJ1-2; maybe TRBD1 (6 bases). Trimming removed 5 bases from V and 4 bases from J, with 11 bases in between. CDR1 and CDR2 from the germline V gene are MNHEY and SVGAGI. This CDR3 spans 13 amino acids. CDR3 residues: CASSETGAYGYTF. CDR3 bases: TGTGCCAGCAGTGAGACAGGCGCCTATGGCTACACCTTC.

The rearrangement uses TRBV4-3 and TRBJ2-2; possibly TRBD1 for D (6 bases). Germline V gene lookup returns CDR1 LGHNA and CDR2 YSLEER. The CDR3 covers 16 residues. V was clipped by 0 bases and J by 0 bases, with 8 bases between them. CDR3 sequence: CASSQEGAPNTGELFF. The CDR3 DNA follows: TGCGCCAGCAGCCAAGAGGGGGCCCCGAACACCGGGGAGCTGTTTTTT.

The gene calls are TRBV5-1 and TRBJ1-3; TRBD1 matches at 7 bases. Trimming cost V 6 bases and J 0 bases; bases outside gene matches: 3. Germline CDR1 and CDR2: SGHRS and YFSETQ. This CDR3 has 14 amino acids. CDR3 nucleotide sequence: TGCGCCAGCACGTCAGGGGGCTCTGGAAACACCATATATTTT. The encoded protein is CASTSGGSGNTIYF.